The present T cell receptor (beta chain) was sequenced within a study of molecular identifiers for immune sequencing clone quantification. Via MiXCR, TCRdb re-called the PCR reads, giving one row per CDR3 protein. The table records approximately 550,000 distinct CDR3 sequences, about a fifth of them present only once. The CDR3 length is 14 residues. Trimming cost V 11 bases and J 0 bases, with 14 bases left between them. Germline CDR1 reads MDHEN; CDR2 reads SYDVKM. The V gene is TRBV28, the J gene TRBJ2-1; D is unclear. Sequencing was done on a sample of naive CD8+ T cells from blood, with Jurkat cell RNA spiked in. Subset in this sample: FACS-sorted CD8+CD4-CCR7+CD45RA+ naive T cells. The sequence was collected from a human donor in good health. Some libraries in this study had Jurkat cell RNA spiked in. The CDR3 loop reads CAHSQERSYNEQFF. DNA of the CDR3: TGTGCCCACAGCCAGGAACGCTCCTACAATGAGCAGTTCTTC.